This T cell receptor beta chain was sequenced in a study of cytomegalovirus exposure and HLA in healthy donors. Study conclusions and caveats: CMV serostatus was the sole immune exposure information available. The study labeled 164 TCR beta chains cytomegalovirus-associated. In a later analysis, most CMV-associated TCR beta chains appeared HLA-restricted. Some V segments, including TRBV6-2 and TRBV6-3, were excluded as indistinguishable.

Primers: 60 Vbeta forward and 13 Jbeta reverse. Method: immunoSEQ multiplex PCR; TCRdb's copy keeps in-frame clones and lacks some. The sample includes about 160,000 clones, around 79% of them seen just once. The CDR3 extends over 13 amino acids. Trimming cost V 2 bases and J 6 bases, with 10 bases left between them. CDR1 is MGHRA, CDR2 YSYEKL, per germline. This clone was counted only a few times. The antigen is not known. This chain joins TRBV4-1 and TRBJ1-1; no definite D call. The sample comprised PBMCs. The origin of this receptor is a woman aged 40 to 50 in good health and CMV-seronegative. The CDR3 coding sequence is TGCGCCAGCAGCCAATTAATGCGTGCTGAAGCTTTCTTT. Translated, it gives CASSQLMRAEAFF.